These T cell receptor beta chains were read from a single sample in a study of blood T cell repertoires in COVID-19. Assay used: immunoSEQ multiplex PCR; TCRdb lists only in-frame clones, some missing. The sample shows under 200,000 clones, about four fifths of them seen only once. The sequencing input was peripheral blood. These receptors originate from a man between 65 and 85 years old with active or convalescent COVID-19. Each CDR3 is given with its conserved first and last residue. The D gene is left open where the match is weak. Size values are once, few and many counts, or a class for expanded clones, and some rows have none.

abundance	v_gene	j_gene	d_gene	CDR3nt	CDR3aa
-	TRBV5-6	TRBJ2-7	TRBD1	TGTGCCAGCAGCTTGCTGGCGACAGGGTCCTACGAGCAGTACTTC	CASSLLATGSYEQYF
few	TRBV7-9	TRBJ1-1	-	TGTGCCAGCGTGGGGCGCCGGAACACTGAAGCTTTCTTT	CASVGRRNTEAFF
few	TRBV6-5	TRBJ1-2	TRBD1	TGTGCCAGCAGCCAGGGGGACTATGGCTACACCTTC	CASSQGDYGYTF
-	TRBV7-2	TRBJ2-3	TRBD2	TGTGCCAGCAGCTTCACTAGCGGGTTGACCACAGATACGCAGTATTTT	CASSFTSGLTTDTQYF
-	TRBV12-3/TRBV12-4	TRBJ1-4	TRBD1	TGTGCCAGCAGTCCAGACAGGGGAAAACTGTTTTTT	CASSPDRGKLFF
few	TRBV6-6	TRBJ1-2	-	TGTGCCAGCAGTCAAGGACAGCTTGGCTACACCTTC	CASSQGQLGYTF
-	TRBV6-2/TRBV6-3	TRBJ2-1	-	TGTGCCAGCAGTTTTTTGAGCGAGCAGTTCTTC	CASSFLSEQFF
-	TRBV5-1	TRBJ1-3	-	TGCGCCAGCAGCGCTGGGGGGAACTCTGGAAACACCATATATTTT	CASSAGGNSGNTIYF
-	TRBV7-9	TRBJ1-2	-	TGTGCCAGCAGCCCGGACAGTGGTCTCTCTGGCTACACCTTC	CASSPDSGLSGYTF
once	TRBV18	TRBJ2-3	TRBD1	TGTGCCAGCTCACCACCCGGCAGGGGGTCCGGAGATACGCAGTATTTT	CASSPPGRGSGDTQYF
-	TRBV5-1	TRBJ2-7	TRBD1	TGCGCCAGCAGAGTGACAGGGGGCATTTACGAGCAGTACTTC	CASRVTGGIYEQYF
-	TRBV7-2	TRBJ1-2	-	TGTGCCAGCAGCCTCCAAGGGGGGGTATTACTCTATGGCTACACCTTC	CASSLQGGVLLYGYTF
-	TRBV28	TRBJ1-2	TRBD1	TGTGCCAGCAGTTTAGTGAACAGGGGAAACACCTTC	CASSLVNRGNTF
-	TRBV2	TRBJ2-5	-	TGTGCCAGCAGTGACGTGCTAGGAGTAGATGGGGAGACCCAGTACTTC	CASSDVLGVDGETQYF